The text below deals with one T cell receptor beta chain. The sample contains more than one DNA sequence encoding this CDR3. Sequencing used immunoSEQ multiplex PCR; TCRdb keeps in-frame clones, though not all of them. The profile shows 900,000 to 1,200,000 clones, roughly 74% of them singletons. Subsets obtained from CD4+ cells comprised CD45RA+ naive and CD45RA-negative memory cells. The data belong to a study of shared clonotypes between healthy human individuals. Study overall: Every donor yielded three CD4 naive, three CD4 memory, two CD8 naive and one CD8 memory plate.

Germline assignment: CDR1 MNHEY and CDR2 SVGAGI. CDR3 length: 14 amino acids. V was cut by 6 bases and J by 0 bases, with 10 bases left in between. The chain has TRBV6-5 and TRBJ2-3; no definite D call. The sequence came from a man younger than 30 in good health. Some clones in this sample may be carry-over from other donors' samples. Input material: memory CD4+ T cells from PBMCs. Subset given: CD45RA-negative fraction. The CDR3 spells CASSYGLSTDTQYF. The CDR3 nucleotides read TGTGCCAGCAGCTACGGGCTAAGCACAGATACGCAGTATTTT.